Below, 9 T cell receptor beta chains from the same sample are listed, as sequenced in a study of OX40 agonist ivuxolimab in advanced cancers. Measured with immunoSEQ multiplex PCR; TCRdb has only the in-frame clones, and not every one. The sample yields 30,000 to 35,000 clones, approximately 80% seen once. This specimen was CD4+ or CD8+ T cells sorted from blood, taken in a trial of the OX40 agonist ivuxolimab. The receptor set was obtained from an adult with an advanced solid tumor such as melanoma, head and neck, liver or kidney cancer.

Concerning this clone: One end of the junction does not line up with germline, which may come from a read error. The chain uses TRBV7-9 and TRBJ2-2; 7 nucleotides match TRBD1. The CDR3 length is 12 residues. CDR1 SEHNR and CDR2 FQNEAQ come from the germline V gene (reference sequence). CDR3 sequence (DNA): TGTGCCAGGAAGACAGGGCTCCGGGGAGCTGTTTTT. Translating it yields CARKTGLRGAVF. The complete variable domain, with remaining parts taken from reference TRBV7-9 and TRBJ2-2, reads DTGVSQNPRHKITKRGQNVTFRCDPISEHNRLYWYRQTLGQGPEFLTYFQNEAQLEKSRLLSDRFSAERPKGSFSTLEIQRTEQGDSAMYLCARKTGLRGAVFGEGSRLTVL.

A few counts support this clone. The CDR3 region has the DNA TGTGCCAGCAGCAACCACAGGGGGTTAGGGGACTACGAGCAGTACTTC. Its translation: CASSNHRGLGDYEQYF. The rearrangement joins TRBV28 to TRBJ2-7, with 8 positions matching TRBD1. CDR3 length: 16 residues. V was clipped by 6 bases and J by 3 bases; unmatched bases: 13. Germline lookup yields CDR1 MDHEN and CDR2 SYDVKM.

The chain carries TRBV5-1 and TRBJ2-5, with D tentatively TRBD1 or TRBD2 (5 bases each). This CDR3 contains 13 residues. Trimming cost V 4 bases and J 2 bases, with 9 bases left between them. Germline V gives CDR1 SGHRS, CDR2 YFSETQ. The CDR3 nucleotides read TGCGCCAGCAGCATGGGGGAACAAGAGACCCAGTACTTC. Translation: CASSMGEQETQYF. The full variable domain, in which reference TRBV5-1 and TRBJ2-5 provide the parts outside the CDR3, is KAGVTQTPRYLIKTRGQQVTLSCSPISGHRSVSWYQQTPGQGLQFLFEYFSETQRNKGNFPGRFSGRQFSNSRSEMNVSTLELGDSALYLCASSMGEQETQYFGPGTRLLVL.

This clone was seen once. The chain uses TRBV6-5 and TRBJ2-7, with D maybe TRBD2 (6 bases). Trimming pared 0 bases from V and 5 bases from J, leaving 14 bases between. CDR1 and CDR2 from the germline V gene are MNHEY and SVGAGI. CDR3 length equals 15 residues. Written as DNA, the CDR3 is TGTGCCAGCAGTTACTCGGAGGGGATCAATAACGAGCAGTACTTC. As protein: CASSYSEGINNEQYF.

As for this clone: The sample has other DNA sequences that encode this CDR3 too. V usage is TRBV7-2 and J usage is TRBJ2-7; D possibly corresponds to TRBD1 (5 bases). The ends were cut back, 5 bases at V and 0 bases at J, with 11 bases in the middle. Germline V gene sequence: CDR1 SGHTA, CDR2 FQGNSA. The CDR3 has 14 amino acids. The CDR3 coding sequence is TGTGCCAGCAGCCCCCGACAGAGCTCCTACGAGCAGTACTTC. It codes for CASSPRQSSYEQYF.

The chain uses TRBV18 and TRBJ1-2; D is uncertain. Trimming removed 1 base from V and 6 bases from J, with 6 bases in between. The CDR3 is made up of 12 amino acids. From germline, CDR1 is KGHSH and CDR2 LQKENI. The CDR3 spells CASSPQDHGYTF. In DNA form, the CDR3 reads TGTGCCAGCTCACCACAAGATCATGGCTACACCTTC.

This chain joins TRBV25-1 and TRBJ1-6; D gene ambiguous. Germline lookup yields CDR1 MGHDK and CDR2 SYGVNS. The CDR3 length is 15 residues. V was cut by 4 bases and J by 7 bases, with 14 bases left in between. This CDR3 is CASSGPGGWNSPLHF. Written as DNA, the CDR3 is TGTGCCAGCAGTGGCCCGGGCGGGTGGAATTCACCCCTCCACTTT.

This chain uses TRBV10-1 with TRBJ2-1; perhaps TRBD2 as D (6 bases). Per germline, CDR1 WNHNN and CDR2 SYGVQD (reference sequence). Trimming took off 0 bases at V and 0 bases at J, with 18 bases between the two ends. The length of the CDR3 is 19 residues. CDR3 in amino acids: CASSESGWQPGASYNEQFF. CDR3 DNA: TGCGCCAGCAGTGAGTCCGGTTGGCAACCGGGAGCCTCCTACAATGAGCAGTTCTTC.

The V gene is TRBV7-2, the J gene TRBJ2-7, with a tentative D call TRBD2 (5 bases). V lost 5 bases and J lost 2, with 13 bases in between. The germline V gene has CDR1 SGHTA and CDR2 FQGNSA. The CDR3 has 14 residues. The CDR3 bases are TGTGCCAGCAGCCCCCGGACTCGAGCCTACGAGCAGTACTTC. It encodes CASSPRTRAYEQYF. The full variable domain, in which reference TRBV7-2 and TRBJ2-7 provide the parts outside the CDR3, is GAGVSQSPSNKVTEKGKDVELRCDPISGHTALYWYRQSLGQGLEFLIYFQGNSAPDKSGLPSDRFSAERTGGSVSTLTIQRTQQEDSAVYLCASSPRTRAYEQYFGPGTRLTVT.